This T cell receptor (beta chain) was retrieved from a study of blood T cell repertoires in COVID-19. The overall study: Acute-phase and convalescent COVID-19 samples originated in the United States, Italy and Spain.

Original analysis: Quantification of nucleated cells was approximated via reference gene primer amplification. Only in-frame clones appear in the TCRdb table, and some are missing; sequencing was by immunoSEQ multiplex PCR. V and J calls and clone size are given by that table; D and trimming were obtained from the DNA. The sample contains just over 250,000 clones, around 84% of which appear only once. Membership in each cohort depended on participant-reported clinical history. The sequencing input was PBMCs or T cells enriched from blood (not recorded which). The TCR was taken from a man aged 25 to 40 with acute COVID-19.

This chain's CDR3 is CASSLAWSEEKLFF. CDR3 sequence (DNA): TGTGCCAGCAGCTTAGCCTGGTCAGAAGAAAAACTGTTTTTT. The V call is TRBV11-3, the J call TRBJ1-4; D call uncertain. The length of the CDR3 is 14 residues. The germline CDR1 and CDR2 sequences are SGHNT and YENEEA. V was shortened by 1 base and J by 8 bases, with 11 bases between the two germline ends.